Listed here are 18 T cell receptor beta chains from one sample, sequenced in a study of T cells in narcolepsy. TCRdb's copy holds only in-frame clones and misses some; the assay was immunoSEQ multiplex PCR. Of tens of thousands of clones in the sample, roughly 80% were seen once. Sample: memory (CD45RA-) CD4+ T cells from blood. These receptors were taken from a human donor in good health.

V usage is TRBV28 and J usage is TRBJ2-3; a weak D match, TRBD1 (5 bases). Germline CDR1 MDHEN, CDR2 SYDVKM. Trimming cost V 5 bases and J 4 bases, with 7 bases left between them. The CDR3 extends over 12 amino acids. CDR3 in DNA: TGTGCCAGCAGTATGGGGCCAGATACGCAGTATTTT. Protein: CASSMGPDTQYF.

As concerns this clone: Germline is not matched at one junction end, which may reflect a read error. The rearrangement joins TRBV29-1 to TRBJ2-3; D not certain. The CDR3 has 10 amino acids. Per the germline V gene, CDR1 is SQVTM and CDR2 is ANQGSEA. CDR3 region: CSARDLVVDF. In nucleotides, the CDR3 is TGCAGCGCCCGAGACCTCGTGGTGGATTTT.

A few counts support this clone. The V and J genes are TRBV14 and TRBJ1-3, with TRBD1 matching over 7 bases. The germline V gene encodes CDR1 SGHDN and CDR2 FVKESK. This CDR3 is 15 amino acids long. V lost 4 bases, J lost 0 bases, and 3 bases stayed unmatched. This CDR3 reads CASSPRQGSGNTIYF. The CDR3 region has the DNA TGTGCCAGCAGCCCTCGACAGGGCTCTGGAAACACCATATATTTT.

This clone was seen only once. The J gene is TRBJ1-1, the V gene TRBV19; 8 bases fit TRBD1. From germline, CDR1 is LNHDA and CDR2 SQIVND (reference sequence). V lost 4 bases and J lost 5; bases outside the gene matches: 6. The CDR3 length is 14 residues. The CDR3 DNA reads TGTGCCAGTAGTACCCCAGGGGGCTGGACTGAAGCTTTCTTT. It yields the protein CASSTPGGWTEAFF.

The V gene is TRBV6-1, the J gene TRBJ1-3, with a tentative D call TRBD1 (5 bases). Germline lookup yields CDR1 MNHNS and CDR2 SASEGT. Trimming took 11 bases from V and 0 from J, leaving 17 bases between them. This CDR3 is built from 15 residues. DNA of the CDR3: TGTGCCGCCACGAGGGACTCTTTCTCTGGAAACACCATATATTTT. Translating gives CAATRDSFSGNTIYF.

The V gene is TRBV19, the J gene TRBJ1-5; D not resolved. Trimming stripped 3 bases from V and 4 bases from J, with 7 bases between. The germline gives CDR1 LNHDA, CDR2 SQIVND (reference sequence). The CDR3 spans 13 residues. The CDR3 is CASSMGFNQPQHF. Here the CDR3 DNA reads TGTGCCAGTAGTATGGGTTTTAATCAGCCCCAGCATTTT.

This chain joins TRBV27 and TRBJ1-5, with D possibly being TRBD1 (5 bases). CDR1 is MNHEY, CDR2 SMNVEV, per germline (reference sequence). V was trimmed by 7 bases and J by 5 bases, leaving 18 bases between them. The CDR3 has 15 amino acids. CDR3 sequence (DNA): TGTGCCAGCATCTCTACGGGGCAGGGAGATCAGCCCCAGCATTTT. It yields the protein CASISTGQGDQPQHF.

The rearrangement uses TRBV28 and TRBJ1-2; D remains ambiguous. Trimming took off 11 bases at V and 0 bases at J, with 10 bases between the two ends. This CDR3 is 12 amino acids long. Germline loops: CDR1 MDHEN, CDR2 SYDVKM. The CDR3 nucleotides are TGTGCCCTCTACGGGGCTAACTATGGCTACACCTTC. This gives the protein CALYGANYGYTF.

The chain carries TRBV11-2 and TRBJ2-7; D perhaps matches TRBD1 (6 bases). CDR3 length: 17 amino acids. Trimming shortened V by 5 bases and J by 0 bases, and 20 bases separated the two germline ends. Germline V gives CDR1 SGHAT, CDR2 FQNNGV. The CDR3 DNA follows: TGTGCCAGCAGCCAAACCTCTCCGGGACACGGCTCCTACGAGCAGTACTTC. This codes for CASSQTSPGHGSYEQYF.

The CDR3 DNA follows: TGTGCCAGCAATCAGGAAGGTTATGGCTACACCTTC. It encodes CASNQEGYGYTF. V and J are TRBV6-1 and TRBJ1-2; D call uncertain. The CDR3 covers 12 residues. The germline gives CDR1 MNHNS, CDR2 SASEGT. Trimming removed 7 bases at V and 5 bases at J, with 11 bases between.

V is TRBV9 and J is TRBJ2-7; 7 bases fit TRBD2. J lost 2 bases, V lost 2 bases, and 4 bases had no gene match. In germline, CDR1 is SGDLS, CDR2 YYNGEE. The CDR3 covers 14 residues. CDR3 sequence: CASSVGGNPYEQYF. The CDR3 DNA reads TGTGCCAGCAGCGTGGGGGGGAACCCCTACGAGCAGTACTTC.

The genes are TRBV5-6 and TRBJ2-4, with D possibly matching TRBD1 (6 bases). The V end lost 4 bases, the J end lost 2 bases, and 19 bases lay between the germline ends. Germline CDR1 SGHDT, CDR2 YYEEEE. This CDR3 is built from 17 residues. The CDR3 loop is CASSAADPGHPKNIQYF. The CDR3 region has the DNA TGTGCCAGCAGCGCCGCTGATCCGGGACACCCCAAAAACATTCAGTACTTC.

The V and J genes are TRBV11-2 and TRBJ2-5; 9 nucleotides agree with TRBD2. This CDR3 is 16 amino acids long. The V and J ends lost 1 base and 2 bases, in that order; junction bases with no gene match: 5. Per germline, CDR1 SGHAT and CDR2 FQNNGV. The CDR3 region has the DNA TGTGCCAGCAGCTTAGTAGGGCGGGGGGGACAAGAGACCCAGTACTTC. Residues: CASSLVGRGGQETQYF.

The rearrangement joins TRBV6-6 to TRBJ1-1, with D hard to call. Trimming removed 5 bases at V and 4 bases at J, with 20 bases between. Germline V gives CDR1 MNHNY, CDR2 SVGAGI (reference sequence). The CDR3 has 16 amino acids. CDR3 sequence: CASSPQDTSMVTEAFF. The CDR3 nucleotides are TGTGCCAGCAGTCCGCAAGACACCTCTATGGTCACTGAAGCTTTCTTT.

The chain employs TRBV30 and TRBJ1-5, with a tentative D call TRBD1 (5 bases). CDR3 length: 16 amino acids. In germline, CDR1 is GTSNPN, CDR2 SVGIG (reference sequence). V gave up 3 bases and J gave up 2 bases, with 17 bases separating them. As DNA, the CDR3 is TGTGCCTGGAGCACTCTGGGGGGTTTGGGCAATCAGCCCCAGCATTTT. It yields the protein CAWSTLGGLGNQPQHF.

The chain links TRBV28 to TRBJ2-5; the D is unclear. The CDR3 is 13 residues long. V was trimmed by 5 bases and J by 8 bases, leaving 15 bases between them. Germline CDR1 MDHEN, CDR2 SYDVKM. The CDR3 coding sequence is TGTGCCAGCAGTACCGCCCTTCTTAGTACCCAGTACTTC. Protein product: CASSTALLSTQYF.

This sequence joins TRBV28 and TRBJ2-1, with 9 bases identical to TRBD1. Germline CDR1 is MDHEN and CDR2 is SYDVKM. This CDR3 comprises 18 residues. With V trimmed by 4 bases and J by 3 bases, 13 bases remained unmatched. As DNA, the CDR3 is TGTGCCAGCAGTTCACACCAGACAGGGGGAGATTTCTACAATGAGCAGTTCTTC. Protein sequence: CASSSHQTGGDFYNEQFF.

The chain links TRBV5-6 to TRBJ2-1, with D tentatively TRBD1 (5 bases). CDR1 is SGHDT, CDR2 YYEEEE, per germline. The CDR3 totals 16 residues. V lost 0 bases to trimming and J lost 7 bases, with 17 bases between them. CDR3: CASSLEGRVVGNEQFF. The CDR3 DNA follows: TGTGCCAGCAGCTTGGAAGGCAGGGTTGTGGGAAATGAGCAGTTCTTC.